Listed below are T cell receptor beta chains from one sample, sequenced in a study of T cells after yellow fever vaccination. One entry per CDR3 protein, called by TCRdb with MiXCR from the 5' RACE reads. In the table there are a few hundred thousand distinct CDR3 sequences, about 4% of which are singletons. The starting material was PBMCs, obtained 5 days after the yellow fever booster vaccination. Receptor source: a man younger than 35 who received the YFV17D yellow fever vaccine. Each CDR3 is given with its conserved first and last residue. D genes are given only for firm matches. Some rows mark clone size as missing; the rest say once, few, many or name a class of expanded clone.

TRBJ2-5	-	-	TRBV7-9	TGTGCCAGCAGCTTATGGGGGCAAGAGACCCAGTACTTC	CASSLWGQETQYF
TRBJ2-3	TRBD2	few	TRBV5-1	TGCGCCAGCAGCTTGAGACTAGCGGGGGGGCGTGACACAGATACGCAGTATTTT	CASSLRLAGGRDTDTQYF
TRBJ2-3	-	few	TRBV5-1	TGCGCCAGCAGCCCCGAGAGGTGGTTCTCCTCGCAGTATTTT	CASSPERWFSSQYF
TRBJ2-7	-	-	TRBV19	TGTGCCAGTAGTAACGCCTTAGTGGGCCACGAGCAGTACTTC	CASSNALVGHEQYF
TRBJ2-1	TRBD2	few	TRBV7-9	TGTGCTACGGACTCTAGCGGGTCCTACAATGAGCAGTTCTTC	CATDSSGSYNEQFF
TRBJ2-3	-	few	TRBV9	TGTGCCAGCAGCGTAGGGACTCCAGATACGCAGTATTTT	CASSVGTPDTQYF
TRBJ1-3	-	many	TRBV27	TGTGCCACCGTTAGCCCTGGAAACACCATATATTTT	CATVSPGNTIYF
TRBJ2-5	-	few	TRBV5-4	TGTGCCAGCAGCTTGGGGGGGGTCCCGACCCAGTACTTC	CASSLGGVPTQYF
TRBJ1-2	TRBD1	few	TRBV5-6	TGTGCCAGCAGCTTGGGTTCGCGTGCAGGGGGATCTGGCTACACCTTC	CASSLGSRAGGSGYTF
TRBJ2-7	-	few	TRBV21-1	TGTGCCAGAAGCACTACCAGAATGACCTACGAGCAGTACTTC	CARSTTRMTYEQYF
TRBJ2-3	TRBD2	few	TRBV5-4	TGTGCCAGCCAAAGCAGCCAAACGGGGGGGGGCACAGATACGCAGTATTTT	CASQSSQTGGGTDTQYF
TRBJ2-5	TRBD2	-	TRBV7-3	TGTGCCAGCAGCACGGGACTAGAAGAGACCCAGTACTTC	CASSTGLEETQYF
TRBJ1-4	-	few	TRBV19	TGTGCCAGTAAATGGGGTGCCGACCTAAGGGAAAAACTGTTTTTT	CASKWGADLREKLFF
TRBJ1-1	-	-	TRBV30	TGTGCCTGGAGAGGGACGGAATACACTGAAGCTTTCTTT	CAWRGTEYTEAFF
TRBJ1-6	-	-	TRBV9	TGTGCCAGCGGCGGGGGAATGGGGGGGGCCTCACCCCTCCACTTT	CASGGGMGGASPLHF
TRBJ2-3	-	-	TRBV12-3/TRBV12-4	TGTGCCAGCCGAAGGGGGGGCGAGGGGACAGATACGCAGTATTTT	CASRRGGEGTDTQYF
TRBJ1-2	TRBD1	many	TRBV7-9	TGTGCCAGCAGCTTAGGTCAGGGGGCCGGTGGCTACACCTTC	CASSLGQGAGGYTF
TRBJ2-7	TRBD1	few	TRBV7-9	TGTGCCAGCAGATGGGACAGGGGGCGGCAGTACGAGCAGTACTTC	CASRWDRGRQYEQYF
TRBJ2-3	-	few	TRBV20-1	TGCAGTGCTAGGGCAAGCCACCTCAGGGATACGCAGTATTTT	CSARASHLRDTQYF
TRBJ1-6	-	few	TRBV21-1	TGTGCCGGAATCAGTGGAAAGAATTCACCCCTCCACTTT	CAGISGKNSPLHF
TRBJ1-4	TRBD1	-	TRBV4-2	TGTGCCAGCAGCGTCGGACAGGGGCCCGAAAAACTGTTTTTT	CASSVGQGPEKLFF
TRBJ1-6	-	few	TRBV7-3	TGTGCCAGCAGCTTATACGGCAGCTATAATTCACCCCTCCACTTT	CASSLYGSYNSPLHF
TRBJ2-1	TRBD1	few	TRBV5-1	TGCGCCAGCAGCTTGGCCGGGACAGGGGAATTCTTC	CASSLAGTGEFF